Listed below are T cell receptor beta chains from one sample, sequenced in a study of regulatory T cells in long-lasting Graves disease. TCRdb used MiXCR to reprocess the multiplex PCR reads, holding one entry per CDR3 protein. The sample holds around 450,000 distinct CDR3 sequences, around 15% seen once. The same data also went into a second study, on T cells in Graves' hyperthyroidism and ophthalmopathy.

This specimen was peripheral blood mononuclear cells (PBMCs), taken at new diagnosis, from a patient treated with antithyroid drugs. The receptor set was obtained from a middle-aged man with Graves disease. CDR3s include the opening cysteine and the closing phenylalanine or tryptophan. Each record gives: D gene, V gene, J gene, clone size, CDR3 protein, CDR3 DNA. D genes are given only for firm matches. Clone size is not always given. Where it is, it says once, few, many or a class for expanded clones.

D: TRBD1; V: TRBV5-4; J: TRBJ1-6; size: few; CDR3: CASSLEQGAESPLHF; DNA: TGTGCCAGCAGCTTGGAGCAGGGGGCAGAATCACCCCTCCACTTT
D: -; V: TRBV12-3/TRBV12-4; J: TRBJ2-7; size: many; CDR3: CASSPGSREQYF; DNA: TGTGCCAGCAGCCCAGGGAGCCGGGAGCAGTACTTC
D: -; V: TRBV28; J: TRBJ2-7; size: many; CDR3: CASTYGGSSYEQYF; DNA: TGTGCCAGCACCTATGGCGGAAGCTCCTACGAGCAGTACTTC
D: TRBD1; V: TRBV27; J: TRBJ2-7; size: -; CDR3: CASSKASSGTGANEQYF; DNA: TGTGCCAGCAGCAAGGCCTCATCCGGGACAGGGGCCAACGAGCAGTACTTC
D: TRBD1; V: TRBV5-1; J: TRBJ1-2; size: many; CDR3: CASSPGQGAQDYGYTF; DNA: TGCGCCAGCAGCCCGGGACAGGGGGCGCAGGATTATGGCTACACCTTC
D: -; V: TRBV7-9; J: TRBJ1-4; size: many; CDR3: CASSLAADSEQEKLFF; DNA: TGCGCCAGCAGCTTGGCCGCAGACTCAGAGCAGGAAAAACTGTTTTTT
D: TRBD2; V: TRBV24-1; J: TRBJ2-1; size: -; CDR3: CATSDLSSGRSEQFF; DNA: TGTGCCACCAGTGATCTCTCTAGCGGGAGATCTGAGCAGTTCTTC
D: TRBD2; V: TRBV5-5; J: TRBJ2-1; size: -; CDR3: CASSSLAGTGDEQFF; DNA: TGTGCCAGCAGCTCCCTAGCGGGGACTGGGGATGAGCAGTTCTTC
D: -; V: TRBV24-1; J: TRBJ1-5; size: many; CDR3: CATSVGGNQPQHF; DNA: TGTGCCACCAGTGTAGGTGGAAATCAGCCCCAGCATTTT
D: -; V: TRBV12-5; J: TRBJ1-5; size: -; CDR3: CASGLVRTPQHF; DNA: TGTGCTAGTGGTTTGGTCCGGACCCCCCAGCATTTT
D: TRBD2; V: TRBV11-3; J: TRBJ2-5; size: -; CDR3: CASSPGTSGIIGAGQETQYF; DNA: TGTGCCAGCAGCCCCGGGACTAGCGGGATAATCGGAGCGGGGCAAGAGACCCAGTACTTC
D: TRBD2; V: TRBV19; J: TRBJ2-1; size: few; CDR3: CASPGGGLAGGAQNNEQFF; DNA: TGTGCCAGCCCAGGCGGGGGACTAGCGGGAGGGGCCCAAAACAATGAGCAGTTCTTC
D: -; V: TRBV7-9; J: TRBJ1-2; size: -; CDR3: CASSPGRTVLGYTF; DNA: TGTGCCAGCAGTCCCGGACGGACCGTATTAGGCTACACCTTC
D: TRBD1; V: TRBV28; J: TRBJ1-6; size: -; CDR3: CASRYTGGNSPLHF; DNA: TGTGCCAGCAGATATACAGGGGGTAATTCACCCCTCCACTTT
D: -; V: TRBV3-1; J: TRBJ2-2; size: many; CDR3: CASSQVGGSGELFF; DNA: TGTGCCAGCAGCCAAGTGGGGGGTTCCGGGGAGCTGTTTTTT
D: -; V: TRBV18; J: TRBJ2-5; size: few; CDR3: CASSPNYQETQYF; DNA: TGTGCCAGCTCACCTAATTACCAAGAGACCCAGTACTTC
D: -; V: TRBV12-3/TRBV12-4; J: TRBJ2-2; size: -; CDR3: CASSRTVGELFF; DNA: TGTGCCAGCAGCAGGACAGTCGGGGAGCTGTTTTTT
D: TRBD2; V: TRBV2; J: TRBJ2-3; size: many; CDR3: CASPSGSTDTQYF; DNA: TGTGCCAGCCCTAGCGGAAGCACAGATACGCAGTATTTT
D: -; V: TRBV18; J: TRBJ1-5; size: many; CDR3: CASSPAGNNQPQHF; DNA: TGTGCCAGCTCACCGGCGGGGAACAATCAGCCCCAGCATTTT
D: TRBD2; V: TRBV27; J: TRBJ2-3; size: many; CDR3: CASSLTSGSTDTQYF; DNA: TGTGCCAGCAGCTTAACTAGCGGGAGCACAGATACGCAGTATTTT
D: TRBD2; V: TRBV11-2; J: TRBJ2-1; size: many; CDR3: CASSPKGGSPNEQFF; DNA: TGTGCCAGCAGCCCTAAGGGCGGGAGCCCCAATGAGCAGTTCTTC
D: TRBD1; V: TRBV2; J: TRBJ1-5; size: few; CDR3: CASSGGQNSNQPQHF; DNA: TGTGCCAGCAGTGGGGGACAGAATAGCAATCAGCCCCAGCATTTT
D: -; V: TRBV24-1; J: TRBJ1-2; size: many; CDR3: CATSAEAGYGYTF; DNA: TGTGCCACCAGTGCGGAGGCTGGCTATGGCTACACCTTC
D: -; V: TRBV28; J: TRBJ2-1; size: many; CDR3: CASRDLYNEQFF; DNA: TGTGCCAGCAGGGATCTCTACAATGAGCAGTTCTTC
D: TRBD1; V: TRBV7-9; J: TRBJ1-1; size: -; CDR3: CASSLTGAAEAFF; DNA: TGTGCCAGCAGCCTCACAGGGGCGGCTGAAGCTTTCTTT
D: -; V: TRBV28; J: TRBJ2-7; size: many; CDR3: CASSLLGTWEQYF; DNA: TGTGCCAGCAGTTTATTGGGAACGTGGGAGCAGTACTTC
D: TRBD1; V: TRBV6-1; J: TRBJ2-7; size: few; CDR3: CATGDSPYEQYF; DNA: TGTGCCACCGGGGACAGCCCCTACGAGCAGTACTTC
D: TRBD1; V: TRBV5-4; J: TRBJ1-6; size: -; CDR3: CASSGGLNSPLHF; DNA: TGTGCCAGCTCAGGGGGTCTTAATTCACCCCTCCACTTT
D: -; V: TRBV28; J: TRBJ1-2; size: many; CDR3: CASSLGTKNYGYTF; DNA: TGTGCCAGCAGTTTAGGGACAAAAAACTATGGCTACACCTTC
D: -; V: TRBV28; J: TRBJ1-3; size: many; CDR3: CASSFAPLISGNTIYF; DNA: TGTGCCAGCAGTTTCGCCCCCCTCATCTCTGGAAACACCATATATTTT
D: -; V: TRBV30; J: TRBJ1-5; size: -; CDR3: CAWSGDKNQPQHF; DNA: TGTGCCTGGAGTGGGGACAAGAATCAGCCCCAGCATTTT
D: -; V: TRBV12-3/TRBV12-4; J: TRBJ1-5; size: many; CDR3: CASMGRADNQPQHF; DNA: TGTGCCAGCATGGGCAGAGCAGACAATCAGCCCCAGCATTTT
D: -; V: TRBV30; J: TRBJ2-5; size: many; CDR3: CAWSWKRTSPWRTQYF; DNA: TGTGCCTGGAGTTGGAAGAGAACTTCCCCTTGGAGGACCCAGTACTTC
D: -; V: TRBV5-1; J: TRBJ2-3; size: many; CDR3: CASSLGWDSTDTQYF; DNA: TGCGCCAGCAGCTTGGGCTGGGACAGCACAGATACGCAGTATTTT
D: -; V: TRBV6-1; J: TRBJ2-1; size: -; CDR3: CASTLQLSSYNEQFF; DNA: TGTGCCAGCACCCTCCAGTTAAGCTCCTACAATGAGCAGTTCTTC
D: -; V: TRBV28; J: TRBJ1-5; size: few; CDR3: CASSQEGSGAGSSNQPQHF; DNA: TGTGCCAGCAGTCAAGAGGGCAGCGGGGCGGGTAGTAGCAATCAGCCCCAGCATTTT
D: -; V: TRBV5-1; J: TRBJ2-2; size: -; CDR3: CASSPTGEENTGELFF; DNA: TGCGCCAGCAGCCCAACCGGAGAGGAAAACACCGGGGAGCTGTTTTTT
D: -; V: TRBV11-3; J: TRBJ2-1; size: many; CDR3: CASSLDPDSEQFF; DNA: TGTGCCAGCAGCTTAGATCCGGATTCGGAGCAGTTCTTC
D: -; V: TRBV19; J: TRBJ1-5; size: few; CDR3: CASNFLGNQPQHF; DNA: TGTGCCAGTAACTTCTTGGGCAATCAGCCCCAGCATTTT
D: -; V: TRBV3-1; J: TRBJ2-3; size: many; CDR3: CASSQGGPDTQYF; DNA: TGTGCCAGCAGCCAAGGGGGCCCAGATACGCAGTATTTT